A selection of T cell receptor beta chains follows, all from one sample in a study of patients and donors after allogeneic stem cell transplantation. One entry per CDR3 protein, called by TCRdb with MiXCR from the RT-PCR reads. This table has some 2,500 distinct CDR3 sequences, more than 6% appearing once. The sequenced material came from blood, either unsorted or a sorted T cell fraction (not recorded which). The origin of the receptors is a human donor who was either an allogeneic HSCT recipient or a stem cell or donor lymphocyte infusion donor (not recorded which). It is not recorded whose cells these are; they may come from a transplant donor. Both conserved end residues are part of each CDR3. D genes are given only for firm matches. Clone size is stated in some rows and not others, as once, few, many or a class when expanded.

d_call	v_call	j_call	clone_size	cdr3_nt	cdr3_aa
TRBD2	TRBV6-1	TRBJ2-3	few	TGTGCCAGCAGTGAAGGACTAGCGGGAGGTACGCAGTATTTT	CASSEGLAGGTQYF
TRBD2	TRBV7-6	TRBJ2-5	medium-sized	TGTGCCAGCAGGCAACTAGCGGGAGTCCTAGGAGGGGAGACCCAGTACTTC	CASRQLAGVLGGETQYF
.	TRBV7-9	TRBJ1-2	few	TGTGCCAGCAGCTACGGGGCCACTAACTATGGCTACACCTTC	CASSYGATNYGYTF
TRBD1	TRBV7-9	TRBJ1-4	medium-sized	TGTGCCAGCAAAGAGCCGGGACAGGGTGGAGATGAAAAACTGTTTTTT	CASKEPGQGGDEKLFF
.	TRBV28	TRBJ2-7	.	TGTGCCACCGGCGGGACACCGACCTACGAGCAGTACTTC	CATGGTPTYEQYF
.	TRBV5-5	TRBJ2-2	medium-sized	TGTGCCAGCAGCCCCCCAACTGGGGGGTACACCGGGGAGCTGTTTTTT	CASSPPTGGYTGELFF
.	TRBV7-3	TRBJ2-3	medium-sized	TGTGCCAGCAGCTCCCGGTTATCGAATACGCAGTATTTT	CASSSRLSNTQYF
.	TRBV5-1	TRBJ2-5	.	TGCGCCAGCTCACGGGGCCAAGAGACCCAGTACTTC	CASSRGQETQYF
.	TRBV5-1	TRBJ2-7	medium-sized	TGCGCCAGCATGTTGACAGCCCAATCCTACGAGCAGTACTTC	CASMLTAQSYEQYF
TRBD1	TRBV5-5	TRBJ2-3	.	TGTGCCAGCAGAGAGGACAGGGAGCCTGGAGATACGCAGTATTTT	CASREDREPGDTQYF
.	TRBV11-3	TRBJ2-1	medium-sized	TGTGCCAGCAGCTTCGACTACAATGAGCAGTTCTTC	CASSFDYNEQFF
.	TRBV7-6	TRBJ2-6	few	TGTGCCAGCAGCGCCCTAGCAGCCGCCTCTGGGGCCAACGTCCTGACTTTC	CASSALAAASGANVLTF
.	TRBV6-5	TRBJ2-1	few	TGTGCCAGCAGTTACTCGTCGGGGGTAGGGGTAGTCAATGAGCAGTTCTTC	CASSYSSGVGVVNEQFF
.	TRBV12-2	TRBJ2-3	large	TGTGCAAGTCGCTTAGCCCCGCGACAGCACTGGACAGATACGCAGTATTTT	CASRLAPRQHWTDTQYF
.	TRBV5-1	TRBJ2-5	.	TGCGCCAGCAGCTTGGGCGGGCTCGGGTCCGCAGGAGAGACCCAGTACTTC	CASSLGGLGSAGETQYF
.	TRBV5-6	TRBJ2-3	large	TGTGCCAGCACCCGGGACGAAAAAGGCACAGATACGCAGTATTTT	CASTRDEKGTDTQYF
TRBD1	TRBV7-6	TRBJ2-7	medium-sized	TGTGCCAGCAGCCGAGACAGGGGGCCCTACGAGCAGTACTTC	CASSRDRGPYEQYF
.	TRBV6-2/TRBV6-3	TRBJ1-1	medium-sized	TGTGCCAGCAGTTACTCCACCGGGACACTCGGCACTGAAGCTTTCTTT	CASSYSTGTLGTEAFF
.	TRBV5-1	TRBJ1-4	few	TGCGCCAGCAGCTTCAAGAGTGGAGGCGAAAAACTGTTTTTT	CASSFKSGGEKLFF
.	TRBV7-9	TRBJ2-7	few	TGTGCCAGCAGCTGGACCGAGATCGAGCAGTACTTC	CASSWTEIEQYF
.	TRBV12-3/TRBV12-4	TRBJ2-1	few	TGTGCCAGCAGTTGGGGTTCAGACAATGAGCAGTTCTTC	CASSWGSDNEQFF
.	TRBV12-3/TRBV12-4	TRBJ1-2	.	TGTGCCAGCAGTTTCGCGAACCCGGCTGTGGGCTACACCTTC	CASSFANPAVGYTF
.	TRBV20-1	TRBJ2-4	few	TGCAGTGCTAGAGGTGTTAGCGGCAAAAACATTCAGTACTTC	CSARGVSGKNIQYF
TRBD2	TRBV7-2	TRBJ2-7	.	TGTGCCAGCAGCTTACTAGCGGGAGGCCCCTACGAGCAGTACTTC	CASSLLAGGPYEQYF
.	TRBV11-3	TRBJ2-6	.	TGTGCCAGCAGCCCCGGGGAAAGAATCTCTGGGGCCAACGTCCTGACTTTC	CASSPGERISGANVLTF
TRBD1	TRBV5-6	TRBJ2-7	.	TGTGCCAGCAGTCCTACCAGGGGGAACCACGAGCAGTACTTC	CASSPTRGNHEQYF